The entry below gives a single T cell receptor (beta chain) sequence along with its context. Antigen unknown. Those with chemo-refractory metastatic non-small-cell lung cancer were treated with focal radiation combined with CTLA-4 blockade using ipilimumab. This specimen belongs to a study of radiotherapy plus CTLA-4 blockade in lung cancer. Whole-study context: Patients showed objective responses in roughly 19% of cases and disease control in approximately 28%. Notes on the study in general: Early blood T cell clone changes and increased post-radiation serum interferon-beta were reportedly the strongest response predictors. Once radiotherapy plus ipilimumab had been given, TCR clones derived from tumor expanded in blood.

TCRdb's table, derived via immunoSEQ multiplex PCR, lists solely in-frame clones and lacks some. Of 20,000 or so clones listed, roughly 82% are singletons. The CDR3 runs 13 residues. V lost 7 bases, J lost 7 bases, and 17 bases lay in between. In germline, CDR1 is MDHEN, CDR2 SYDVKM. This TCR was sampled from a human donor with non-small cell lung cancer whose response to radiotherapy plus ipilimumab could not be evaluated. Sequenced material: peripheral blood, taken from a patient treated with radiotherapy plus ipilimumab. V and J are TRBV28 and TRBJ2-7, with D possibly being TRBD2 (6 bases). The CDR3: CASTGWRGGEQYF. As DNA, the CDR3 is TGTGCCAGCACGGGGTGGAGGGGCGGGGAGCAGTACTTC.